This T cell receptor beta chain was sequenced in a study of blood T cell repertoires in COVID-19. The protocol was immunoSEQ multiplex PCR, while the TCRdb copy is restricted to in-frame clones and leaves out a portion. The sample has approximately 290,000 clones, approximately 83% seen once. CDR1 is MNHEY and CDR2 is SMNVEV in the germline V gene (reference sequence). This CDR3 spans 15 amino acids. The trim removed 6 bases at V and 5 bases at J, leaving 9 bases unmatched. The chain couples TRBV27 to TRBJ2-7; 11 nucleotides line up with TRBD1. The sample comprised PBMCs or T cells enriched from blood (not recorded which). The clonotype comes from a woman aged 30 to 39 who had recovered from COVID-19. DNA for the CDR3: TGTGCCAGCAGGCGGCCCGGGACAGGGGGTAACGAGCAGTACTTC. Translation gives CASRRPGTGGNEQYF.